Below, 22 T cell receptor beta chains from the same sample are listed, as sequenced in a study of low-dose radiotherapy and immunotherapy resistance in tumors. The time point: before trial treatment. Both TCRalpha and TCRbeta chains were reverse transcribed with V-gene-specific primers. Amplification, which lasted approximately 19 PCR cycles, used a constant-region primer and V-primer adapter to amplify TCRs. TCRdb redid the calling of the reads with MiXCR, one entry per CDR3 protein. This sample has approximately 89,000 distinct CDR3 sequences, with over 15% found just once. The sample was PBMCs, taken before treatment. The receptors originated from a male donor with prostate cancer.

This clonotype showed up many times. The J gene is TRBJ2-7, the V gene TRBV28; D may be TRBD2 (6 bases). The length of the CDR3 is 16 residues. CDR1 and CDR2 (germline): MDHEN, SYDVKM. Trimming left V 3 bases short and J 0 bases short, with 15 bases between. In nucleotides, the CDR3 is TGTGCCAGCAGTTTCCTTCCGGGGACTTACTCCTACGAGCAGTACTTC. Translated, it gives CASSFLPGTYSYEQYF. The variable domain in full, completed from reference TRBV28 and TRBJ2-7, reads DVKVTQSSRYLVKRTGEKVFLECVQDMDHENMFWYRQDPGLGLRLIYFSYDVKMKEKGDIPEGYSVSREKKERFSLILESASTNQTSMYLCASSFLPGTYSYEQYFGPGTRLTVT.

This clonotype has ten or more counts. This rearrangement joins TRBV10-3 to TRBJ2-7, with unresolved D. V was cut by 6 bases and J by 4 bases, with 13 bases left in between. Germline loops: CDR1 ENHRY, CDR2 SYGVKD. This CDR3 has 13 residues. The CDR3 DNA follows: TGTGCCATCAGAACTCCAGGTGTTTACGAGCAGTACTTC. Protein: CAIRTPGVYEQYF.

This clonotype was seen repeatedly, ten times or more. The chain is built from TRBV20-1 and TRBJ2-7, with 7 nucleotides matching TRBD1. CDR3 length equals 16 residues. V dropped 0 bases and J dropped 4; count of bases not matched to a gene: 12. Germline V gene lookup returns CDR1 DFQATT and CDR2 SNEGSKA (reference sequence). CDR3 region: CSARERSGTDPYEQYF. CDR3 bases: TGCAGTGCTAGAGAGCGATCCGGGACAGATCCTTACGAGCAGTACTTC.

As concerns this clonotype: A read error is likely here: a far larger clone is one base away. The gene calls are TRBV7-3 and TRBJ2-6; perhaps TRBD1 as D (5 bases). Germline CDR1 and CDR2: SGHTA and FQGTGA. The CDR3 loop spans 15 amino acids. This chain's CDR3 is CASSLGLSGANILTF. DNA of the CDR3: TGTGCCAGCAGCTTAGGGTTGTCTGGGGCCAACATCCTGACTTTC.

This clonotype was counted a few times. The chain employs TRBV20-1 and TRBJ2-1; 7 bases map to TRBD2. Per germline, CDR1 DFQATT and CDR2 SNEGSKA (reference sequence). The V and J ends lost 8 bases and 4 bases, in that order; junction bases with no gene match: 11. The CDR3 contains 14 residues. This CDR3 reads CSLREPRLYNEQFF. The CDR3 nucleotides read TGCAGTCTGCGGGAGCCGCGCCTATACAATGAGCAGTTCTTC.

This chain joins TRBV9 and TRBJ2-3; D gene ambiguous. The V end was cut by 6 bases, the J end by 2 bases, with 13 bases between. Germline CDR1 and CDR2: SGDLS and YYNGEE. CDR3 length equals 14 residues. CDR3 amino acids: CASNANTITDTQYF. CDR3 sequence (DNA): TGTGCCAGCAACGCGAACACCATCACAGATACGCAGTATTTT.

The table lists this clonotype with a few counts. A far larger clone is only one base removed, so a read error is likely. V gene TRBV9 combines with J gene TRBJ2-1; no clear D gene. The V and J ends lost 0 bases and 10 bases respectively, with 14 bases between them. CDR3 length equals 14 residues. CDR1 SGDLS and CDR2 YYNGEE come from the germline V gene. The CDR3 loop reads CASSVDVQYGEQFF. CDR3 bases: TGTGCCAGCAGCGTAGACGTGCAGTACGGCGAGCAGTTCTTC.

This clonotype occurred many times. CDR3 bases: TGCAGTTTGAGGAGAATTGCAGATACGCAGTATTTT. This codes for CSLRRIADTQYF. The chain joins TRBV20-1 to TRBJ2-3; D is undetermined. This CDR3 is built from 12 residues. The V end lost 8 bases, the J end lost 4 bases, and 13 bases lay between the germline ends. The V gene's germline CDR1 is DFQATT and CDR2 SNEGSKA (reference sequence).

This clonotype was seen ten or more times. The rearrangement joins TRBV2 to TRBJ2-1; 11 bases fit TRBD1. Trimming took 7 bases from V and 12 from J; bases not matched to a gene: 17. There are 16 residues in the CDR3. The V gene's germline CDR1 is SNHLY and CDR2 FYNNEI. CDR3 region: CASTSPGQGGGVVQFF. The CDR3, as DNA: TGTGCCAGCACCTCCCCGGGACAGGGGGGGGGGGTCGTGCAGTTCTTC.

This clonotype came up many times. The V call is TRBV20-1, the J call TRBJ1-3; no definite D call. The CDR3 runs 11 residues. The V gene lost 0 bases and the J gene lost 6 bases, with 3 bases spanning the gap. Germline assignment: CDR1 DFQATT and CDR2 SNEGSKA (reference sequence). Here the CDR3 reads CSARDPNTIYF. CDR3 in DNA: TGCAGTGCTAGAGACCCAAACACCATATATTTT.

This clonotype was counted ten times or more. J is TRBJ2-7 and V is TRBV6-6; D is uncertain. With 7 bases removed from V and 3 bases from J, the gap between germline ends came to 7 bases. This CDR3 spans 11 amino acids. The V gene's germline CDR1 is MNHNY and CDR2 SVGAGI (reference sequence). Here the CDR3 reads CASIWGYEQYF. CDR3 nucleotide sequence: TGTGCCAGCATCTGGGGCTACGAGCAGTACTTC.

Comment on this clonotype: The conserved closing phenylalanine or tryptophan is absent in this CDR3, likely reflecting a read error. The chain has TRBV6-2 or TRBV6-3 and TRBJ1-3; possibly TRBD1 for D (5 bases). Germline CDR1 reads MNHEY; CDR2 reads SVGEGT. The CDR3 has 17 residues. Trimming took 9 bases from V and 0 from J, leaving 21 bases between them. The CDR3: CASSQLDTSDSGNTIYV. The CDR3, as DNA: TGTGCCAGTAGTCAATTGGACACTTCCGACTCTGGAAACACCATATATGTT.

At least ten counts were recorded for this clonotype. The CDR3, as DNA: TGCAGTGCTAGGTCTCCCTTCATAGGGATTGAGCAGTTCTTC. Its translation is CSARSPFIGIEQFF. J is TRBJ2-1 and V is TRBV20-1; no definite D call. V dropped 3 bases and J dropped 9 bases, with 18 bases sitting between them. CDR3 length: 14 residues. The V gene's germline CDR1 is DFQATT and CDR2 SNEGSKA (reference sequence).

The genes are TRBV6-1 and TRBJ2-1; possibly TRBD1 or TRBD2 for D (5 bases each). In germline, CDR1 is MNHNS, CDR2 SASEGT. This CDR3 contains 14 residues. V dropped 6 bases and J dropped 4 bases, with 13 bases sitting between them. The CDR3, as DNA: TGTGCCAGCAGGGGGACGGGTACATACAATGAGCAGTTCTTC. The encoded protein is CASRGTGTYNEQFF.

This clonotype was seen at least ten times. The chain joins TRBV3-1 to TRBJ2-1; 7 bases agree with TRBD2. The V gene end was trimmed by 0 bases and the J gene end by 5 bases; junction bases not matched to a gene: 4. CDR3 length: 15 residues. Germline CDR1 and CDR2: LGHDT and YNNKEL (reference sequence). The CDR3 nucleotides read TGTGCCAGCAGCCAAGATCTCGGGAGGCACAATGAGCAGTTCTTC. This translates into CASSQDLGRHNEQFF.

The CDR3 loop reads CASSYAQGALNSPLHF. The CDR3 nucleotides are TGTGCCAGCAGTTACGCACAGGGGGCGTTGAATTCACCCCTCCACTTT. The chain has TRBV27 and TRBJ1-6, with 9 nucleotides matching TRBD1. The CDR3 runs to 16 residues. V lost 4 bases and J lost 7; bases outside the gene matches: 8. From germline, CDR1 is MNHEY and CDR2 SMNVEV (reference sequence).

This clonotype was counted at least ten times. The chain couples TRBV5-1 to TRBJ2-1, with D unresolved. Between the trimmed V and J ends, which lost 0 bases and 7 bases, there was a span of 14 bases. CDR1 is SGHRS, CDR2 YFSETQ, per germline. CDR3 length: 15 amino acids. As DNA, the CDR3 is TGCGCCAGCAGCTTGGATGGTCGGGTGAGAAATGAGCAGTTCTTC. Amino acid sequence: CASSLDGRVRNEQFF.

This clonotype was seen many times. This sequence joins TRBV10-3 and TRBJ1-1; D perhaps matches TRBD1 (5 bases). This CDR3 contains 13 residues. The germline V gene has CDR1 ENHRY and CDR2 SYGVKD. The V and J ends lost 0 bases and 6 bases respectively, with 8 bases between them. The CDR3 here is CAISESGVSEAFF. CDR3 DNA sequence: TGTGCCATCAGTGAGTCAGGGGTTTCTGAAGCTTTCTTT.

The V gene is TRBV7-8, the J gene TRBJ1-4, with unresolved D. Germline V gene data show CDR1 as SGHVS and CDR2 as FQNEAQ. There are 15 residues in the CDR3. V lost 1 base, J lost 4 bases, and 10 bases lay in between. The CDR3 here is CASSLGGSNNEKLFF. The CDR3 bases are TGTGCCAGCAGCTTAGGAGGCAGCAATAATGAAAAACTGTTTTTT.

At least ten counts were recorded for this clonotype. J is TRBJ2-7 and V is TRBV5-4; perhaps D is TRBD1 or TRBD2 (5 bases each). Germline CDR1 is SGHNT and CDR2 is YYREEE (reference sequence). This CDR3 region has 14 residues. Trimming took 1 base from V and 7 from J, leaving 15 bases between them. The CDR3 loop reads CASSLFQGVAEQYF. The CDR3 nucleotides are TGTGCCAGCAGCTTGTTCCAGGGAGTAGCTGAGCAGTACTTC.

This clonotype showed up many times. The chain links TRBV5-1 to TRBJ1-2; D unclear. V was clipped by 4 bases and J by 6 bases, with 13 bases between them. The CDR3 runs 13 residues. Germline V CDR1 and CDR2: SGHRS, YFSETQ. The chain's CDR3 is CASSTQDGHGYTF. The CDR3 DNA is TGCGCCAGCAGCACCCAGGATGGCCATGGCTACACCTTC.

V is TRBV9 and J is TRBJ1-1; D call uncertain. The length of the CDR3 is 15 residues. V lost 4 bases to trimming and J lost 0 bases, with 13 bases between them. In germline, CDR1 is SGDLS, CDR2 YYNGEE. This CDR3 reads CASSIRPAMNTEAFF. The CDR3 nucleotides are TGTGCCAGCAGCATACGGCCAGCGATGAACACTGAAGCTTTCTTT. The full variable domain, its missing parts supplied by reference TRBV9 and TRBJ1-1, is DSGVTQTPKHLITATGQRVTLRCSPRSGDLSVYWYQQSLDQGLQFLIQYYNGEERAKGNILERFSAQQFPDLHSELNLSSLELGDSALYFCASSIRPAMNTEAFFGQGTRLTVV.